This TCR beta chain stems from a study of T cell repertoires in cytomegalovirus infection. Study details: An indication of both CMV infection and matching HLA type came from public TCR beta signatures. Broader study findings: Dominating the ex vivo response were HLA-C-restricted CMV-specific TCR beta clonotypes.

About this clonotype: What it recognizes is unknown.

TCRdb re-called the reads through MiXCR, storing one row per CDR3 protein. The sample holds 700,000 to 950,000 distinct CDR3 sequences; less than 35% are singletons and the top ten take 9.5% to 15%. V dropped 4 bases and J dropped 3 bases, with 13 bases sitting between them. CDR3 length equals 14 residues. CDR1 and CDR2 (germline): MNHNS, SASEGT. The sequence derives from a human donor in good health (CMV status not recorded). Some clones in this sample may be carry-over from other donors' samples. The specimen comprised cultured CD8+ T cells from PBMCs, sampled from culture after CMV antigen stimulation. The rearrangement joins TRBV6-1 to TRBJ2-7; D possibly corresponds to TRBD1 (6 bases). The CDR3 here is CASSAGTRFYEQYF. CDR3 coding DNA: TGTGCCAGCAGTGCCGGGACACGTTTCTACGAGCAGTACTTC.